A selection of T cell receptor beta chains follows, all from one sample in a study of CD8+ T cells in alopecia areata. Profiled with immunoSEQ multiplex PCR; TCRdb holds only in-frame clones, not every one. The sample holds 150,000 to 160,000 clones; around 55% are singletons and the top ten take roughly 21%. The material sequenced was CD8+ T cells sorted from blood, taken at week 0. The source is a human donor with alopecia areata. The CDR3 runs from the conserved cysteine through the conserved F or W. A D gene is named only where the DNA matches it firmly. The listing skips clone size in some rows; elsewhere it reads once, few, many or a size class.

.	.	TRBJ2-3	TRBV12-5	CASAMAPLGPDTQYF	TGTGCTAGTGCTATGGCCCCCTTAGGCCCAGATACGCAGTATTTT
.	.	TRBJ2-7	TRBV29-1	CSVEEGSDSYEQYF	TGCAGCGTTGAGGAGGGATCCGACTCCTACGAGCAGTACTTC
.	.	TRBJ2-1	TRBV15	CATSIGHVGGPYNEQFF	TGTGCCACCAGCATCGGACATGTGGGGGGGCCCTACAATGAGCAGTTCTTC
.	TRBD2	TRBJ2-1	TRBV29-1	CSVEDTSLADNEQFF	TGCAGCGTTGAAGATACTTCCCTAGCGGACAATGAGCAGTTCTTC
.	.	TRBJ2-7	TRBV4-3	CASSQDRDSYEQYF	TGCGCCAGCAGCCAAGATCGCGACTCCTACGAGCAGTACTTC
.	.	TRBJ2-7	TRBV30	CAWSPLRGEQYF	TGTGCCTGGAGTCCCCTGCGTGGAGAGCAGTACTTC
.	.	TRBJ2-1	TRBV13	CASSLGGTNEQFF	TGTGCCAGCAGCTTAGGGGGGACCAATGAGCAGTTCTTC
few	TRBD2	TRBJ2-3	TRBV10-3	CAISESGSGGTDTQYF	TGTGCCATCAGTGAGTCGGGGAGCGGGGGAACAGATACGCAGTATTTT
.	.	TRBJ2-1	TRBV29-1	CSCLEGYEQFF	TGCAGTTGTCTGGAGGGCTATGAGCAGTTCTTC
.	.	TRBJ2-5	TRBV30	CAWSDRETQYF	TGTGCCTGGAGTGACCGGGAGACCCAGTACTTC
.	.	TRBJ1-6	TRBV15	CATSRVPIPGPYNSPLHF	TGTGCCACCAGCAGAGTACCCATACCGGGACCATATAATTCACCCCTCCACTTT
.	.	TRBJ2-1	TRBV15	CATSRDSTESIEQFF	TGTGCCACCAGCAGAGATTCGACAGAGTCAATTGAGCAGTTCTTC
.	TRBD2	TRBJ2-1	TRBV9	CASSVASGGLNNEQFF	TGTGCCAGCAGCGTAGCTAGCGGGGGGCTAAACAATGAGCAGTTCTTC
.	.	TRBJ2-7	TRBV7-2	CASRPRDTSYEQYF	TGTGCCAGCAGACCCCGGGACACATCCTACGAGCAGTACTTC
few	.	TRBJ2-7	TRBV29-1	CSVLGLAWDEQYF	TGCAGCGTTCTAGGCCTAGCGTGGGACGAGCAGTACTTC
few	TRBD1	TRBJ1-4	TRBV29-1	CSVFLRDSNEKLFF	TGCAGCGTTTTTCTCCGGGACAGTAATGAAAAACTGTTTTTT
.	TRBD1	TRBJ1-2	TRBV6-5	CASSSMTGGDGYTF	TGTGCCAGCAGTTCCATGACAGGGGGCGATGGCTACACCTTC
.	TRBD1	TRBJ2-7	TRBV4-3	CASSQDKDRSSYEQYF	TGCGCCAGCAGCCAAGATAAGGACAGGAGCTCCTACGAGCAGTACTTC
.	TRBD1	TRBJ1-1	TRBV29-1	CSADRDTEAFF	TGCAGCGCTGACAGGGATACTGAAGCTTTCTTT
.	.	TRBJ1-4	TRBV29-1	CSVRTDPNEKLFF	TGCAGCGTTCGGACAGACCCTAATGAAAAACTGTTTTTT
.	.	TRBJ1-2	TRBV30	CAWSVGKRTVVGYTF	TGTGCCTGGAGTGTTGGTAAGAGGACCGTGGTTGGCTACACCTTC
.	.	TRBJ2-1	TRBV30	CAWSVSGDEQFF	TGTGCCTGGAGTGTATCCGGGGACGAGCAGTTCTTC
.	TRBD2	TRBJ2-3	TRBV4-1	CASSHPTSGGADTQYF	TGCGCCAGCAGCCACCCGACTAGCGGGGGGGCCGATACGCAGTATTTT
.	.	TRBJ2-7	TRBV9	CASSVGSGLNYEQYF	TGTGCCAGCAGCGTAGGAAGTGGCTTAAACTACGAGCAGTACTTC
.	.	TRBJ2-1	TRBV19	CASSIASKRTEQFF	TGTGCCAGTAGTATAGCTTCGAAGAGGACTGAGCAGTTCTTC
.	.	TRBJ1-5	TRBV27	CASSRNAGSPQHF	TGTGCCAGCAGCCGCAACGCAGGGTCCCCCCAGCATTTT